The rows below give T cell receptor beta chains drawn from one sample of a study of control samples from healthy donors and cancer patients. TCRdb's copy holds only in-frame clones and misses some; the assay was immunoSEQ multiplex PCR. The sample includes 120,000 or so clones, 90% to 95% of them seen just once. The sample was PBMCs. All receptors derive from a man aged 45 to 65 with head and neck cancer. The CDR3 runs from the conserved cysteine through the conserved F or W. A D gene is named only where the DNA matches it firmly. A clone size is listed for some rows: how often the clone was seen (once, few, many), or a class if it is expanded.

J: TRBJ2-5; size: .; V: TRBV18; D: TRBD1; CDR3: CASSQRTGQETQYF; DNA: TGTGCCAGCTCCCAACGGACAGGCCAAGAGACCCAGTACTTC
J: TRBJ2-7; size: .; V: TRBV30; D: TRBD2; CDR3: CAWSSSGGASYEQYF; DNA: TGTGCCTGGAGTTCGAGCGGGGGGGCCTCCTACGAGCAGTACTTC
J: TRBJ2-5; size: once; V: TRBV10-3; D: .; CDR3: CAISDNEETQYF; DNA: TGTGCCATCAGTGATAACGAGGAGACCCAGTACTTC
J: TRBJ2-1; size: .; V: TRBV7-8; D: TRBD2; CDR3: CASSLGSGGALNEQFF; DNA: TGTGCCAGCAGCTTAGGTAGCGGGGGGGCCTTGAATGAGCAGTTCTTC
J: TRBJ2-7; size: .; V: TRBV7-2; D: .; CDR3: CASSSYLGEQYF; DNA: TGTGCCAGCAGCTCCTACTTGGGGGAGCAGTACTTC
J: TRBJ2-7; size: .; V: TRBV9; D: TRBD1; CDR3: CASSGTGGYEQYF; DNA: TGTGCCAGCAGCGGGACAGGGGGCTACGAGCAGTACTTC
J: TRBJ2-3; size: .; V: TRBV5-4; D: .; CDR3: CASSLGGPTDTQYF; DNA: TGTGCCAGCAGCTTGGGTGGGCCCACAGATACGCAGTATTTT
J: TRBJ1-1; size: once; V: TRBV21-1; D: .; CDR3: CASSKEESNTEAFF; DNA: TGTGCCAGCAGCAAAGAGGAAAGTAACACTGAAGCTTTCTTT
J: TRBJ1-2; size: .; V: TRBV6-5; D: TRBD1; CDR3: CASSKGAYGYTF; DNA: TGTGCCAGCAGTAAGGGGGCCTATGGCTACACCTTC
J: TRBJ1-1; size: .; V: TRBV2; D: .; CDR3: CASRGSMNTEAFF; DNA: TGTGCCAGCCGGGGGTCAATGAACACTGAAGCTTTCTTT
J: TRBJ1-1; size: .; V: TRBV6-5; D: .; CDR3: CASSYFRGNTEAFF; DNA: TGTGCCAGCAGTTACTTCCGGGGGAACACTGAAGCTTTCTTT
J: TRBJ2-5; size: .; V: TRBV19; D: TRBD2; CDR3: CASSERGLQETQYF; DNA: TGTGCCAGTAGTGAGCGGGGGCTACAAGAGACCCAGTACTTC
J: TRBJ2-7; size: .; V: TRBV5-6; D: .; CDR3: CASSTDYEQYF; DNA: TGTGCCAGCAGCACGGACTACGAGCAGTACTTC
J: TRBJ2-7; size: .; V: TRBV5-1; D: .; CDR3: CASNEGLKDEQYF; DNA: TGCGCCAGCAACGAGGGCCTGAAGGACGAGCAGTACTTC
J: TRBJ2-1; size: once; V: TRBV5-1; D: .; CDR3: CASTLVGYNEQFF; DNA: TGCGCCAGCACCTTGGTGGGTTACAATGAGCAGTTCTTC
J: TRBJ2-3; size: .; V: TRBV5-6; D: .; CDR3: CASSQLQGGNTDTQYF; DNA: TGTGCCAGCAGCCAATTACAGGGGGGGAACACAGATACGCAGTATTTT
J: TRBJ1-2; size: .; V: TRBV18; D: TRBD1; CDR3: CASSPRGTGAGYTF; DNA: TGTGCCAGCTCCCCGAGAGGGACAGGGGCTGGCTACACCTTC
J: TRBJ1-5; size: once; V: TRBV10-3; D: .; CDR3: CAISESNRGNQPQHF; DNA: TGTGCCATCAGTGAGTCCAACAGGGGCAATCAGCCCCAGCATTTT
J: TRBJ2-7; size: .; V: TRBV7-2; D: .; CDR3: CASSLGRPGLYEQYF; DNA: TGTGCCAGCAGCCTCGGGCGCCCGGGGCTTTACGAGCAGTACTTC
J: TRBJ1-2; size: .; V: TRBV7-9; D: .; CDR3: CASSFGDNYGYTF; DNA: TGTGCCAGCAGCTTCGGTGATAACTATGGCTACACCTTC
J: TRBJ1-2; size: .; V: TRBV7-9; D: .; CDR3: CASSSGGSAIYGYTF; DNA: TGTGCCAGCAGCTCGGGGGGCAGTGCAATCTATGGCTACACCTTC
J: TRBJ1-2; size: .; V: TRBV30; D: .; CDR3: CAWSRENYGYTF; DNA: TGTGCCTGGAGTAGGGAAAACTATGGCTACACCTTC
J: TRBJ2-1; size: .; V: TRBV18; D: TRBD2; CDR3: CASSPITSGGAREQFF; DNA: TGTGCCAGCTCACCAATCACTAGCGGGGGGGCCCGTGAGCAGTTCTTC
J: TRBJ2-6; size: .; V: TRBV29-1; D: .; CDR3: CSVEGLGGANVLTF; DNA: TGCAGCGTCGAAGGGTTAGGTGGGGCCAACGTCCTGACTTTC
J: TRBJ2-7; size: .; V: TRBV9; D: .; CDR3: CASSSDRGYEQYF; DNA: TGTGCCAGCAGCTCCGACCGTGGCTACGAGCAGTACTTC
J: TRBJ1-5; size: .; V: TRBV19; D: .; CDR3: CASSMSGLSNQPQHF; DNA: TGTGCCAGTAGTATGTCAGGACTTAGCAATCAGCCCCAGCATTTT
J: TRBJ1-5; size: .; V: TRBV2; D: .; CDR3: CASELGRGHSNQPQHF; DNA: TGTGCCAGCGAGCTCGGGCGCGGTCATAGCAATCAGCCCCAGCATTTT
J: TRBJ2-3; size: .; V: TRBV5-1; D: .; CDR3: CASSLPTDTQYF; DNA: TGCGCCAGCAGCCTCCCCACAGATACGCAGTATTTT
J: TRBJ2-3; size: .; V: TRBV9; D: .; CDR3: CASSVTPQTPDTQYF; DNA: TGTGCCAGCAGCGTAACCCCACAAACCCCCGATACGCAGTATTTT
J: TRBJ1-1; size: .; V: TRBV4-3; D: .; CDR3: CASSLGGGVSTEAFF; DNA: TGCGCCAGCAGCCTGGGAGGGGGGGTAAGCACTGAAGCTTTCTTT
J: TRBJ2-1; size: .; V: TRBV9; D: .; CDR3: CASSVGGEQFF; DNA: TGTGCCAGCAGCGTAGGGGGGGAGCAGTTCTTC
J: TRBJ1-1; size: .; V: TRBV30; D: .; CDR3: CAWSVQGHTEAFF; DNA: TGTGCCTGGAGTGTACAGGGCCACACTGAAGCTTTCTTT
J: TRBJ2-1; size: once; V: TRBV11-2; D: .; CDR3: CASSPSDEQFF; DNA: TGTGCCAGCAGCCCATCGGATGAGCAGTTCTTC
J: TRBJ2-3; size: .; V: TRBV7-9; D: TRBD1; CDR3: CASSLGSLQGITQYF; DNA: TGTGCCAGCAGCTTAGGGAGTCTACAGGGGATCACGCAGTATTTT
J: TRBJ1-2; size: .; V: TRBV5-5; D: TRBD1; CDR3: CASRVGTGANYGYTF; DNA: TGTGCCAGCAGGGTGGGTACAGGGGCTAACTATGGCTACACCTTC
J: TRBJ1-2; size: .; V: TRBV27; D: .; CDR3: CASRLTGAGLYGYTF; DNA: TGTGCCAGCAGACTTACCGGGGCAGGCCTCTATGGCTACACCTTC
J: TRBJ1-6; size: .; V: TRBV29-1; D: TRBD1; CDR3: CSARTGQAALHF; DNA: TGCAGCGCCCGAACCGGACAGGCAGCCCTCCACTTT
J: TRBJ1-1; size: .; V: TRBV30; D: .; CDR3: CAWGANTEAFF; DNA: TGTGCCTGGGGGGCGAACACTGAAGCTTTCTTT
J: TRBJ2-5; size: .; V: TRBV2; D: TRBD1; CDR3: CASSTTGVETQYF; DNA: TGTGCCAGCAGTACGACAGGGGTTGAGACCCAGTACTTC
J: TRBJ1-1; size: .; V: TRBV9; D: TRBD1; CDR3: CASSARQGAVNTEAFF; DNA: TGTGCCAGCAGCGCCCGACAGGGGGCTGTCAACACTGAAGCTTTCTTT
J: TRBJ1-1; size: .; V: TRBV9; D: .; CDR3: CASSGPATEAFF; DNA: TGTGCCAGCAGCGGGCCTGCGACAGAAGCTTTCTTT
J: TRBJ2-5; size: .; V: TRBV4-2; D: .; CDR3: CASSPADKQRETQYF; DNA: TGTGCCAGCAGCCCAGCGGACAAACAACGGGAGACCCAGTACTTC
J: TRBJ2-5; size: .; V: TRBV4-3; D: .; CDR3: CASSQDHRGGVTQYF; DNA: TGCGCCAGCAGCCAAGATCACAGGGGAGGGGTGACCCAGTACTTC
J: TRBJ2-5; size: .; V: TRBV5-6; D: TRBD2; CDR3: CASSRLAVSYQETQYF; DNA: TGTGCCAGCAGCCGACTAGCGGTCTCGTACCAAGAGACCCAGTACTTC
J: TRBJ1-5; size: .; V: TRBV6-6; D: .; CDR3: CASRTAELSNQPQHF; DNA: TGTGCCAGCAGGACGGCGGAATTAAGCAATCAGCCCCAGCATTTT
J: TRBJ1-2; size: .; V: TRBV28; D: .; CDR3: CASSFGGNYGYTF; DNA: TGTGCCAGCAGTTTCGGTGGGAACTATGGCTACACCTTC
J: TRBJ2-5; size: .; V: TRBV12-5; D: TRBD2; CDR3: CASGLIPGLAKETQYF; DNA: TGTGCTAGTGGTTTGATACCGGGACTAGCGAAAGAGACCCAGTACTTC
J: TRBJ2-2; size: .; V: TRBV5-1; D: TRBD2; CDR3: CASSSIAGGHGELFF; DNA: TGCGCCAGCAGCTCCATAGCGGGGGGCCACGGGGAGCTGTTTTTT
J: TRBJ2-5; size: .; V: TRBV13; D: .; CDR3: CASSFQETQYF; DNA: TGTGCCAGCAGCTTCCAAGAGACCCAGTACTTC
J: TRBJ2-5; size: .; V: TRBV24-1; D: TRBD2; CDR3: CATSDDAPSGGRETQYF; DNA: TGTGCCACCAGTGATGACGCCCCTAGCGGGGGGAGAGAGACCCAGTACTTC
J: TRBJ2-1; size: .; V: TRBV5-1; D: .; CDR3: CASSLGSSYNEQFF; DNA: TGCGCCAGCAGCTTGGGGAGCTCCTACAATGAGCAGTTCTTC
J: TRBJ1-2; size: .; V: TRBV12-3/TRBV12-4; D: .; CDR3: CASSFEEVAGYTF; DNA: TGTGCCAGCAGTTTCGAGGAGGTGGCGGGCTACACCTTC